This TCR beta chain was sequenced in a study of blood T cell repertoires in COVID-19. On the study more broadly: Acute and convalescent COVID-19 specimens originated in the United States, Italy and Spain.

The repertoire was sequenced with immunoSEQ multiplex PCR; TCRdb's copy has only in-frame clones and lacks some. The sample records roughly 23,000 clones, around 90% being singletons. The germline V gene encodes CDR1 MNHEY and CDR2 SVGAGI. The CDR3 contains 15 residues. The germline V and J ends were trimmed by 2 bases and 2 bases, with 7 bases remaining between them. The sequence came from a woman of 80 years or more with active COVID-19. Material for sequencing was peripheral blood. The V call is TRBV6-5, the J call TRBJ1-6, with D possibly matching TRBD1 (6 bases). As DNA, the CDR3 is TGTGCCAGCAGTTACGGACAGACCTATAATTCACCCCTCCACTTT. Its protein product is CASSYGQTYNSPLHF.